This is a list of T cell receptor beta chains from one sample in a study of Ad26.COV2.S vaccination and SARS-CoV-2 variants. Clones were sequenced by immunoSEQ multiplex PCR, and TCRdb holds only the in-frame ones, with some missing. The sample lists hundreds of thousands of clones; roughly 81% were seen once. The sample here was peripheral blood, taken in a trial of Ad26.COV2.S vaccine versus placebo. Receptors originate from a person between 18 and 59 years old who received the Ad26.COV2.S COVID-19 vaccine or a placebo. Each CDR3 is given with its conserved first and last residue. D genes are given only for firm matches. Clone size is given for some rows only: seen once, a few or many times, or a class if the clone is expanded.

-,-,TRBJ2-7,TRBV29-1,CSVEAESSYEQYF,TGCAGCGTTGAGGCCGAGAGCTCCTACGAGCAGTACTTC
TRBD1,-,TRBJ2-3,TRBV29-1,CSGGQGTDTQYF,TGCAGCGGCGGACAGGGTACAGATACGCAGTATTTT
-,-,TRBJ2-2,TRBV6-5,CASISGRSGELFF,TGTGCCAGCATTAGTGGGAGGAGCGGGGAGCTGTTTTTT
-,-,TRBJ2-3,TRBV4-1,CASNHRLSTDTQYF,TGCGCCAGCAATCATCGGTTATCCACAGATACGCAGTATTTT
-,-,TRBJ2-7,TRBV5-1,CASSLVGGPLDEQYF,TGCGCCAGCAGCTTGGTCGGCGGGCCACTGGACGAGCAGTACTTC
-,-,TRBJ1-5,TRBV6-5,CASTGRVNQPQHF,TGTGCCAGCACGGGCAGGGTCAATCAGCCCCAGCATTTT
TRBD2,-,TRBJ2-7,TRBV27,CASSPGTSGSYEQYF,TGTGCCAGCAGCCCCGGGACTAGCGGGAGCTACGAGCAGTACTTC
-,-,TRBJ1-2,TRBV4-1,CASSQGTDYGYTF,TGCGCCAGCAGCCAAGGAACGGACTATGGCTACACCTTC
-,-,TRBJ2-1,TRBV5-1,CASSTPGLGHNEQFF,TGCGCCAGCAGCACGCCGGGACTGGGACACAATGAGCAGTTCTTC
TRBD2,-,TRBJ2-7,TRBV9,CASSAGGDYEQYF,TGTGCCAGCAGCGCCGGGGGGGATTACGAGCAGTACTTC
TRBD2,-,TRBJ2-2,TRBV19,CASSRREGPGELFF,TGTGCCAGTAGTAGGCGGGAGGGCCCCGGGGAGCTGTTTTTT
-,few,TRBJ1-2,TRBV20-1,CSARRDYGYTF,TGCAGTGCTAGAAGGGACTATGGCTACACCTTC
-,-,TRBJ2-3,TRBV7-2,CASSRGVSSIDTQYF,TGTGCCAGCAGCCGGGGAGTGTCTAGCATAGATACGCAGTATTTT
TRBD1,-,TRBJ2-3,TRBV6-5,CASSNIRQGSDTQYF,TGTGCCAGCAGCAACATCAGACAGGGGTCAGATACGCAGTATTTT
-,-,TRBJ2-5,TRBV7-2,CASSLSVYQETQYF,TGTGCCAGCAGCCTGTCGGTGTACCAAGAGACCCAGTACTTC
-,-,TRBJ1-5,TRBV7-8,CASEVVGQPQHF,TGTGCCAGCGAGGTGGTGGGTCAGCCCCAGCATTTT
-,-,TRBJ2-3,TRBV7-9,CASGVFGRGLTPGTDTQYF,TGTGCCAGCGGTGTGTTCGGAAGGGGCCTTACCCCTGGCACAGATACGCAGTATTTT
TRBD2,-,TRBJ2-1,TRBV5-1,CASSLDGTSGYNEQFF,TGCGCCAGCAGCTTGGACGGGACTAGCGGATACAATGAGCAGTTCTTC
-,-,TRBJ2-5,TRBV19,CASSSGWGQETQYF,TGTGCCAGTAGTAGCGGGTGGGGCCAAGAGACCCAGTACTTC
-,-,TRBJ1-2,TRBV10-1,CASSESGFYGYTF,TGCGCCAGCAGTGAGAGTGGCTTCTATGGCTACACCTTC
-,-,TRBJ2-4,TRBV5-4,CASSLGGGIQYF,TGTGCCAGCAGCTTGGGCGGCGGCATTCAGTACTTC
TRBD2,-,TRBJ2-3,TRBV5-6,CASSLREVRGLGTQYF,TGTGCCAGCAGCTTGCGGGAGGTGCGCGGGTTGGGTACGCAGTATTTT
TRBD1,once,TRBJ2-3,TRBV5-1,CASSIRDSTSDTQYF,TGCGCCAGCAGCATCCGGGACAGTACCTCAGATACGCAGTATTTT
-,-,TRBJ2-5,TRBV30,CAWSGQGWGETQYF,TGTGCCTGGAGTGGCCAGGGATGGGGGGAGACCCAGTACTTC